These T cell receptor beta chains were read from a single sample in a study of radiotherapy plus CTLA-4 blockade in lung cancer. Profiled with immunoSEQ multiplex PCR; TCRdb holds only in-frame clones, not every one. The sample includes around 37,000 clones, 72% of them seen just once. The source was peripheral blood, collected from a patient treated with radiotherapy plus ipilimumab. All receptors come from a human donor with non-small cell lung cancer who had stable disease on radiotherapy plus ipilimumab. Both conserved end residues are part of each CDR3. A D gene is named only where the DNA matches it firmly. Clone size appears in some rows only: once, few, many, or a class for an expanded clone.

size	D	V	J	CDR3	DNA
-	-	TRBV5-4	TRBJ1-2	CASSYLGTGQLNYGYTF	TGTGCCAGCAGCTACCTCGGAACGGGACAACTTAACTATGGCTACACCTTC
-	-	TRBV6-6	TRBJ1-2	CASSYSSRRDNYGYTF	TGTGCCAGCAGTTACTCTAGTCGGAGGGATAACTATGGCTACACCTTC
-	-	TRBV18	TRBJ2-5	CASSKGSQEETQYF	TGTGCCAGCTCAAAGGGGTCGCAGGAAGAGACCCAGTACTTC
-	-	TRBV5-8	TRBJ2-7	CASSRDFPRVQYF	TGTGCCAGCAGCAGGGACTTCCCCAGGGTGCAGTACTTC
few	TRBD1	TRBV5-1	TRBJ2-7	CASSTGQSRGDEQYF	TGCGCCAGCAGCACGGGACAGAGTCGTGGTGACGAGCAGTACTTC
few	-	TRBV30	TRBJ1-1	CASQGKTGRTEAFF	TGTGCCTCCCAAGGGAAGACAGGTAGGACTGAAGCTTTCTTT
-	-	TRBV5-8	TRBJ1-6	CASRSRGSNSPLHF	TGTGCCAGCAGAAGTAGAGGGTCTAATTCACCCCTCCACTTT
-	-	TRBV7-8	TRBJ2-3	CASSLGAVSGTQYF	TGTGCCAGCAGCTTGGGGGCGGTCTCCGGTACGCAGTATTTT
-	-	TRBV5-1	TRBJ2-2	CASSFDSANTGELFF	TGCGCCAGCAGCTTTGACAGCGCGAACACCGGGGAGCTGTTTTTT
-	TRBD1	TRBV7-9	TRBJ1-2	CASSQNHRGGNYGYTF	TGTGCCAGCAGCCAAAACCACAGGGGAGGTAACTATGGCTACACCTTC
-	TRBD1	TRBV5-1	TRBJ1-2	CASSGTVFNYGYTF	TGCGCCAGCAGCGGGACAGTTTTTAACTATGGCTACACCTTC
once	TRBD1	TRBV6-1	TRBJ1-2	CASSVDRVGGYGYTF	TGTGCCAGCAGTGTCGACAGGGTAGGGGGCTATGGCTACACCTTC
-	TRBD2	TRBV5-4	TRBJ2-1	CASSHSGGAYSEQFF	TGTGCCAGCAGCCATAGCGGGGGGGCTTATAGTGAGCAGTTCTTC
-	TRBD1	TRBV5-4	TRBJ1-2	CASSFRQGAGYGYTF	TGTGCCAGCAGCTTCCGACAGGGGGCGGGCTATGGCTACACCTTC
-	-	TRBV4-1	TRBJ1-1	CASSRRLNTEAFF	TGCGCCAGCAGCCGGAGACTGAACACTGAAGCTTTCTTT
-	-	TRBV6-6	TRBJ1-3	CASSLESGNTIYF	TGTGCCAGCAGTCTGGAGTCTGGAAACACCATATATTTT
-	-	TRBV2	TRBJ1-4	CASRAGPGEKLFF	TGTGCCAGCAGGGCAGGGCCCGGGGAAAAACTGTTTTTT
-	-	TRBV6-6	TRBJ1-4	CASTRRAADEKLFF	TGTGCCAGCACTCGGAGGGCAGCGGATGAAAAACTGTTTTTT
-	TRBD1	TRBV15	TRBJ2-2	CATSRDLGTGSPELFF	TGTGCCACCAGCAGAGATTTGGGGACAGGGTCCCCTGAGCTGTTTTTT
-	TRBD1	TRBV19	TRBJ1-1	CASRTGDMNTEAFF	TGTGCCAGCCGGACAGGGGACATGAACACTGAAGCTTTCTTT
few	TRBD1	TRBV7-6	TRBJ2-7	CACKGDSYEQYF	TGTGCCTGCAAGGGGGACAGCTACGAGCAGTACTTC
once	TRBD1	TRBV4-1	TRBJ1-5	CASSPPDRGLNQPQHF	TGCGCCAGCAGCCCTCCGGACAGGGGGCTCAATCAGCCCCAGCATTTT
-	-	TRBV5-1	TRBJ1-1	CASSLVEGRFTEAFF	TGCGCCAGCAGCTTGGTGGAGGGGCGTTTCACTGAAGCTTTCTTT
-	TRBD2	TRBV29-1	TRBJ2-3	CSYARGITDTQYF	TGCAGTTACGCGCGGGGGATCACAGATACGCAGTATTTT
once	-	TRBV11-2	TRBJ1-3	CASSLGTWGGKLNTIYF	TGTGCCAGCAGCTTAGGTACTTGGGGGGGGAAATTGAACACCATATATTTT
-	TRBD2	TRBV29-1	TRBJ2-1	CSVARSSGVSDEQFF	TGCAGCGTTGCCCGGTCCAGCGGGGTCTCGGATGAGCAGTTCTTC
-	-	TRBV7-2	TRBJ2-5	CASSFLGGAGETQYF	TGTGCCAGCAGCTTTTTGGGCGGGGCTGGCGAGACCCAGTACTTC
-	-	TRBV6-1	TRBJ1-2	CASSGGVYRAWSPTGYGYTF	TGTGCCAGCAGTGGGGGGGTTTACCGGGCATGGAGCCCTACGGGCTATGGCTACACCTTC
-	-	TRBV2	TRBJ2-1	CASSAIVGGSYNEQFF	TGTGCCAGCAGTGCCATAGTGGGGGGATCCTACAATGAGCAGTTCTTC
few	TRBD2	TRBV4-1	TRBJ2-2	CASSQDLMGLAFTGELFF	TGCGCCAGCAGCCAAGATCTTATGGGACTAGCGTTCACCGGGGAGCTGTTTTTT
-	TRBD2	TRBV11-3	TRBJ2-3	CASSPGSGGITDTQYF	TGTGCCAGCAGCCCCGGTAGCGGGGGGATCACAGATACGCAGTATTTT
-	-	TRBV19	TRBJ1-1	CASSNRVTEAFF	TGTGCCAGTAGTAACAGGGTCACTGAAGCTTTCTTT
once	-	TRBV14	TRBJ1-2	CASSQDLGTHGYTF	TGTGCCAGCAGCCAAGATCTGGGGACTCATGGCTACACCTTC
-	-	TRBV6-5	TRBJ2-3	CASQTAGTDTQYF	TGTGCCAGCCAAACAGCGGGCACAGATACGCAGTATTTT
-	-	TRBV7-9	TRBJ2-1	CASSRNRGYNEQFF	TGTGCCAGCAGCCGTAACCGGGGATACAATGAGCAGTTCTTC
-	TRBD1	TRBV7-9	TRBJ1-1	CASSLAGWQGVKRNTEAFF	TGTGCCAGCAGCTTAGCGGGGTGGCAGGGGGTGAAGAGAAACACTGAAGCTTTCTTT
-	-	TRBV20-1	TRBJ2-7	CSASWAREQYF	TGCAGTGCTAGCTGGGCGCGCGAGCAGTACTTC